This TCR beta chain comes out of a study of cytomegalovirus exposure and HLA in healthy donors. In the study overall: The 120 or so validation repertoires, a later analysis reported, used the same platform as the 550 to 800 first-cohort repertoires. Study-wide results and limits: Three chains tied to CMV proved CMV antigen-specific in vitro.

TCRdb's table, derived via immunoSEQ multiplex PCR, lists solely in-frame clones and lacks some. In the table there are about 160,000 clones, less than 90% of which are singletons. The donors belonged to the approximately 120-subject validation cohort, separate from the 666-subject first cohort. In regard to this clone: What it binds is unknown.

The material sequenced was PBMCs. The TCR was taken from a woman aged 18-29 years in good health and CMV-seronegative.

CDR3 sequence: CASNPQGPSSYEQYF. The CDR3 nucleotides read TGCGCCAGCAACCCACAGGGGCCAAGCTCCTACGAGCAGTACTTC. The chain is built from TRBV10-2 and TRBJ2-7; 7 nucleotides match TRBD1. Trimming at V came to 7 bases and at J to 0 bases, leaving 9 bases not matched to a gene. The CDR3 is 15 amino acids. Germline CDR1 WSHSY, CDR2 SAAADI.